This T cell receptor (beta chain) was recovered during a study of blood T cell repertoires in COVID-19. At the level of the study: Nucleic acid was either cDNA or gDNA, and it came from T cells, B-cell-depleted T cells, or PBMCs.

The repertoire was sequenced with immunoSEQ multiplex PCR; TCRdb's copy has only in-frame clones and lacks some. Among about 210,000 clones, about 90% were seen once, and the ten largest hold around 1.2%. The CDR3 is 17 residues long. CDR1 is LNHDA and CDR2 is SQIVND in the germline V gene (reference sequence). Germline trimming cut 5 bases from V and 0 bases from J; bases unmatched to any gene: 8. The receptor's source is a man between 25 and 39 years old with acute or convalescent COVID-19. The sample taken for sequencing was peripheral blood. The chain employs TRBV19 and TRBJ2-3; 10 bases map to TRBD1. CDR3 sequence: CASSGHRQGASTDTQYF. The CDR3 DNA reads TGTGCCAGTAGTGGGCACCGACAGGGGGCTAGCACAGATACGCAGTATTTT.